These T cell receptor beta chains were read from a single sample in a study of cytomegalovirus exposure and HLA in healthy donors. Repertoires were generated with immunoSEQ multiplex PCR, while TCRdb's copy carries only in-frame clones and drops some. This sample has 170,000 or so clones, with about 78% found just once. The source material was PBMCs. Receptors originate from a man aged 55 to 70 in good health and CMV-seronegative. Both conserved end residues are part of each CDR3. D genes are given only for firm matches.

TRBD2	TRBV25-1	TRBJ2-7	CASRREIAGGVEQYF
NA	TRBV27	TRBJ1-1	CASATANTEAFF
NA	TRBV7-8	TRBJ1-5	CASSLGLRESNQPQHF
NA	TRBV29-1	TRBJ1-2	CSAGEETGYPF
TRBD2	TRBV6-5	TRBJ2-7	CASSYSRLAVSYEQYF
NA	TRBV19	TRBJ2-7	CASSIGHPGEQYF
TRBD1	TRBV30	TRBJ1-1	CAWSVTGRTEAFF
NA	TRBV5-1	TRBJ1-4	CASSLGINEKLFF
NA	TRBV7-3	TRBJ2-1	CASSLRGVAYNEQFF
NA	TRBV10-2	TRBJ2-7	CASSESRGGTYEQYF
TRBD1	TRBV5-1	TRBJ1-1	CASSLGRTGGKEAFF
TRBD1	TRBV29-1	TRBJ2-7	CSVTTGLTYEQYF
TRBD1	TRBV9	TRBJ1-2	CASSPTPGTGFQGYTF
TRBD2	TRBV5-1	TRBJ2-3	CASSWGTSGIPPHTQYF
NA	TRBV6-1	TRBJ1-1	CASSGTADTEAFF
NA	TRBV5-1	TRBJ1-1	CASTRGGQDTEAFF
NA	TRBV7-9	TRBJ2-7	CASSTDSRLSSF
TRBD1	TRBV5-6	TRBJ1-1	CASSEGQGARNTEAFF
NA	TRBV7-9	TRBJ1-2	CASSFPMSGENYGYTF
TRBD1	TRBV7-6	TRBJ1-1	CASSLGGQGNTEAFF
NA	TRBV20-1	TRBJ1-3	CSAMYGNTIYF
TRBD1	TRBV9	TRBJ1-2	CASSAPGQGAYGYTF
TRBD2	TRBV5-1	TRBJ2-1	CASSGRAREGYNEQFF
NA	TRBV2	TRBJ2-7	CASSEDRSSYEQYF
TRBD1	TRBV27	TRBJ1-1	CASSRGTGGGTEAFF
NA	TRBV28	TRBJ1-5	CASSPRAGAGNQPQHF
NA	TRBV2	TRBJ2-5	CASSEGRETQYF
TRBD1	TRBV29-1	TRBJ2-7	CSVVDRSHEQYF
TRBD1	TRBV15	TRBJ1-5	CATSRGGGTGDQPQHF
NA	TRBV5-1	TRBJ1-2	CASSLLGGGRSGYTF
TRBD1	TRBV5-1	TRBJ1-2	CASSPRDRNYGYTF
NA	TRBV30	TRBJ1-2	CAWSVPGRSNTF
TRBD2	TRBV7-6	TRBJ2-2	CASSPSGGNTGELFF
TRBD1	TRBV7-6	TRBJ1-3	CASSSGGIYGNTIYF
NA	TRBV7-2	TRBJ1-5	CASSPQGDQPQHF